One and the same sample provided the 29 T cell receptor beta chains below, sequenced in a study of ipilimumab plus nivolumab after autologous stem cell transplantation. Some clones are missing from TCRdb's copy, which holds only in-frame ones; the method was immunoSEQ multiplex PCR. The sample contains about 6,000 clones, roughly nine tenths of which appear only once. The input for sequencing was PBMCs, taken in a trial of ipilimumab plus nivolumab as post-transplant consolidation. The source of these receptors is a female donor with multiple myeloma.

The chain joins TRBV5-1 to TRBJ2-4; 8 nucleotides line up with TRBD1. The CDR3 has 13 amino acids. V was clipped by 2 bases and J by 10 bases; unmatched bases: 5. The V gene's germline CDR1 is SGHRS and CDR2 YFSETQ. The CDR3 region is CASSFGQGGIQYF. The CDR3 DNA reads TGCGCCAGCAGCTTCGGACAGGGTGGTATTCAGTACTTC.

The chain employs TRBV28 and TRBJ1-5; no clear D gene. V lost 5 bases and J 11 bases, leaving 16 bases between the germline ends. Germline V gene data show CDR1 as MDHEN and CDR2 as SYDVKM. The CDR3 runs 13 residues. Here the CDR3 DNA reads TGTGCCAGCAGTACACGGACGCAACAGTCCCAGCATTTT. Its translation is CASSTRTQQSQHF.

CDR3 amino acids: CASTSQGLATGVYNEQFF. DNA for the CDR3: TGTGCCAGCACTTCTCAGGGACTAGCGACGGGAGTATACAATGAGCAGTTCTTC. V gene TRBV28 combines with J gene TRBJ2-1, with 10 bases identical to TRBD2. V lost 7 bases, J lost 4 bases, and 16 bases stayed unmatched. The CDR3 sequence is 18 residues long. Germline V CDR1 and CDR2: MDHEN, SYDVKM.

This clone was observed a handful of times. The CDR3 region has the DNA TGTGCCAGCAGCTTGGGTGTATCGGCTCTAACCGGGGAGCTGTTTTTT. Translating it yields CASSLGVSALTGELFF. This chain joins TRBV5-5 and TRBJ2-2, with D hard to call. Trimming cost V 0 bases and J 5 bases, with 14 bases left between them. The CDR3 runs 16 residues. Per the germline V gene, CDR1 is SGHKS and CDR2 is YYEKEE (reference sequence).

The rearrangement uses TRBV6-5 and TRBJ2-5; D gene ambiguous. Germline lookup yields CDR1 MNHEY and CDR2 SVGAGI. The CDR3 contains 12 residues. V gave up 6 bases and J gave up 1 base, with 6 bases separating them. The CDR3 protein is CASRAFQETQYF. The CDR3 nucleotides are TGTGCCAGCAGAGCTTTCCAAGAGACCCAGTACTTC.

V is TRBV7-2 and J is TRBJ1-1; the D gene is possibly TRBD1 (5 bases). CDR3 length equals 15 residues. With 1 base removed from V and 4 bases from J, the gap between germline ends came to 13 bases. In germline, CDR1 is SGHTA, CDR2 FQGNSA. This CDR3 reads CASSLGIFGGTEAFF. The CDR3 DNA follows: TGTGCCAGCAGCTTAGGAATCTTTGGGGGCACTGAAGCTTTCTTT.

The count of this clone is one. The CDR3, as DNA: TGTGCCAGAAGCTTGTCTTTACAAGGTGGGGTTCGTAATGAAAAACTGTTTTTT. It encodes CARSLSLQGGVRNEKLFF. J is TRBJ1-4 and V is TRBV5-3, with D unclear. TRBV5-3 is assigned to the ORF class and has an uncertain function. The CDR3 loop spans 18 amino acids. The V gene lost 1 base and the J gene lost 4 bases, with 20 bases spanning the gap.

The genes are TRBV10-3 and TRBJ2-5; D unresolved. Deletions cut 0 bases from V and 1 base from J, with 9 bases between. The CDR3 totals 15 residues. The germline gives CDR1 ENHRY, CDR2 SYGVKD. CDR3 nucleotide sequence: TGTGCCATCAGTGAGTCTGATACAGTCCAAGAGACCCAGTACTTC. Protein product: CAISESDTVQETQYF.

This clone was seen once. The V call is TRBV5-1, the J call TRBJ2-5; D ambiguous. This CDR3 contains 16 residues. Germline CDR1 reads SGHRS; CDR2 reads YFSETQ. Trimming shortened V by 0 bases and J by 2 bases, and 14 bases separated the two germline ends. This CDR3 reads CASSLVSGTGQETQYF. The CDR3 DNA reads TGCGCCAGCAGCTTGGTTAGTGGTACCGGTCAAGAGACCCAGTACTTC.

The rearrangement links TRBV10-3 to TRBJ1-3; D gene unclear. Germline V gene data show CDR1 as ENHRY and CDR2 as SYGVKD. This CDR3 has 13 residues. The V end was cut by 2 bases, the J end by 4 bases, with 6 bases between. CDR3 nucleotides: TGTGCCATCAGTGAGACAGCCGGAAACACCATATATTTT. Translated, it gives CAISETAGNTIYF.

V is TRBV9 and J is TRBJ2-1, with 10 bases that match TRBD2. Germline V gene sequence: CDR1 SGDLS, CDR2 YYNGEE. V gave up 4 bases and J gave up 9 bases; unmatched junction bases: 7. This CDR3 has 14 residues. The CDR3 protein is CASSPGTSDREQFF. CDR3 DNA: TGTGCCAGCAGCCCCGGGACTAGCGATCGTGAGCAGTTCTTC.

The chain recombines TRBV28 with TRBJ1-2, with TRBD1 as a possible D gene (6 bases). V lost 8 bases and J lost 6, with 19 bases in between. This CDR3 has 14 residues. Germline V gene lookup returns CDR1 MDHEN and CDR2 SYDVKM. The CDR3 region has the DNA TGTGCCAGCTGGCGATGGGGGGGGGCAGATGGCTACACCTTC. Translated: CASWRWGGADGYTF.

The rearrangement uses TRBV28 and TRBJ1-2; TRBD1 matches at 7 bases. Trimming took 5 bases from V and 8 from J; bases not matched to a gene: 5. The CDR3 contains 12 residues. Germline CDR1 is MDHEN and CDR2 is SYDVKM. The CDR3 nucleotides read TGTGCCAGCAGTATGACAGGGATCGGCTACACCTTC. It codes for CASSMTGIGYTF.

The V gene is TRBV7-9, the J gene TRBJ2-7; 7 bases match TRBD1. The CDR3 runs 15 residues. V lost 5 bases, J lost 3 bases, and 10 bases stayed unmatched. Germline-derived CDR1 and CDR2 are SEHNR and FQNEAQ (reference sequence). The CDR3 nucleotides are TGTGCCAGCAGCCCGAGTGAGGGGGCACACTACGAGCAGTACTTC. Translation gives CASSPSEGAHYEQYF. Together with reference TRBV7-9 and TRBJ2-7, the CDR3 gives the full variable domain: DTGVSQNPRHKITKRGQNVTFRCDPISEHNRLYWYRQTLGQGPEFLTYFQNEAQLEKSRLLSDRFSAERPKGSFSTLEIQRTEQGDSAMYLCASSPSEGAHYEQYFGPGTRLTVT.

V is TRBV9 and J is TRBJ2-3; the D gene is possibly TRBD2 (5 bases). Germline assignment: CDR1 SGDLS and CDR2 YYNGEE. V was cut by 0 bases and J by 4 bases, with 15 bases left in between. This CDR3 has 16 residues. The CDR3 region is CASSVDEGWVADTQYF. The CDR3 DNA is TGTGCCAGCAGCGTAGATGAGGGATGGGTCGCAGATACGCAGTATTTT. Based on the CDR3 plus reference TRBV9 and TRBJ2-3, the full variable domain is DSGVTQTPKHLITATGQRVTLRCSPRSGDLSVYWYQQSLDQGLQFLIQYYNGEERAKGNILERFSAQQFPDLHSELNLSSLELGDSALYFCASSVDEGWVADTQYFGPGTRLTVL.

The rearrangement uses TRBV5-1 and TRBJ2-4; D call uncertain. This CDR3 contains 15 residues. V lost 0 bases and J 5 bases, leaving 12 bases between the germline ends. In germline, CDR1 is SGHRS, CDR2 YFSETQ. The CDR3 DNA sequence: TGCGCCAGCAGCTTGGCCGGGTACCTGCAAAACATTCAGTACTTC. Encoded protein: CASSLAGYLQNIQYF.

The rearrangement links TRBV19 to TRBJ1-2; TRBD1 is a possible D gene (5 bases). Per germline, CDR1 LNHDA and CDR2 SQIVND (reference sequence). The CDR3 totals 14 residues. Deletions cut 1 base from V and 0 bases from J, with 6 bases between. The CDR3 DNA follows: TGTGCCAGTAGTATAGCCAGGGCTAACTATGGCTACACCTTC. It encodes CASSIARANYGYTF.

The gene calls are TRBV10-2 and TRBJ2-7; D unclear. Germline-derived CDR1 and CDR2 are WSHSY and SAAADI. V was cut by 4 bases and J by 1 base, with 11 bases left in between. CDR3 length: 14 residues. The CDR3 spells CASSAGIPSYEQYF. CDR3 nucleotides: TGCGCCAGCAGTGCTGGAATACCTTCCTACGAGCAGTACTTC.

The V gene is TRBV27, the J gene TRBJ1-5; D is unresolved. Between the trimmed V and J ends, which lost 4 bases and 3 bases, there was a span of 4 bases. This CDR3 is 12 amino acids long. CDR1 is MNHEY, CDR2 SMNVEV, per germline (reference sequence). In nucleotides, the CDR3 is TGTGCCAGCAGTTCTTACAATCAGCCCCAGCATTTT. Residues: CASSSYNQPQHF.

This rearrangement joins TRBV6-9 to TRBJ1-2; 8 nucleotides align to TRBD1. V was pared by 8 bases and J by 4 bases, with 9 bases of the junction left unmatched. The CDR3 has 14 amino acids. Germline V gene data show CDR1 as MNHGY and CDR2 as SVAAGI. In DNA form, the CDR3 reads TGTGCCAGCGCGATACCGGGACAGGCCTATGGCTACACCTTC. This sequence encodes CASAIPGQAYGYTF.

This chain connects TRBV9 to TRBJ2-2; no clear D. V gave up 3 bases and J gave up 4 bases, with 10 bases separating them. CDR3 size: 14 residues. Germline CDR1 and CDR2: SGDLS and YYNGEE. The DNA of the CDR3 is TGTGCCAGCAGCGCCCTCTCCGTCACCGGGGAGCTGTTTTTT. Amino acids: CASSALSVTGELFF.

This chain joins TRBV28 and TRBJ2-7; D not resolved. Trimming left V 4 bases short and J 2 bases short, with 15 bases between. CDR3 length: 15 residues. Germline V gene data show CDR1 as MDHEN and CDR2 as SYDVKM. The CDR3: CASSSVLGSTYEQYF. The CDR3 DNA follows: TGTGCCAGCAGTTCCGTCTTGGGGTCTACCTACGAGCAGTACTTC.

The chain has TRBV11-2 and TRBJ2-2; D is undetermined. In germline, CDR1 is SGHAT, CDR2 FQNNGV. The V end was cut by 2 bases, the J end by 3 bases, with 10 bases between. This CDR3 is built from 15 residues. In DNA, the CDR3 is TGTGCCAGCAGCTTAAACAGCCCAGACACCGGGGAGCTGTTTTTT. It is translated as CASSLNSPDTGELFF.

The V call is TRBV11-3, the J call TRBJ2-2, with unresolved D. V gave up 4 bases and J gave up 0 bases, with 12 bases separating them. This CDR3 has 16 amino acids. Germline values: CDR1 SGHNT, CDR2 YENEEA. The CDR3 sequence is CASSSGNQANTGELFF. In DNA form, the CDR3 reads TGTGCCAGCAGCTCAGGAAACCAAGCGAACACCGGGGAGCTGTTTTTT. The whole variable domain, filled in from reference TRBV11-3 and TRBJ2-2, reads EAGVVQSPRYKIIEKKQPVAFWCNPISGHNTLYWYLQNLGQGPELLIRYENEEAVDDSQLPKDRFSAERLKGVDSTLKIQPAELGDSAVYLCASSSGNQANTGELFFGEGSRLTVL.

This chain connects TRBV5-5 to TRBJ1-1; D is undetermined. The CDR3 has 15 amino acids. V gave up 1 base and J gave up 1 base, with 11 bases separating them. Germline V gene lookup returns CDR1 SGHKS and CDR2 YYEKEE (reference sequence). CDR3 DNA sequence: TGTGCCAGCAGCTTGTTCCCGCCAGGGAACACTGAAGCTTTCTTT. As protein: CASSLFPPGNTEAFF. Filled out from reference TRBV5-5 and TRBJ1-1, the complete variable domain reads DAGVTQSPTHLIKTRGQQVTLRCSPISGHKSVSWYQQVLGQGPQFIFQYYEKEERGRGNFPDRFSARQFPNYSSELNVNALLLGDSALYLCASSLFPPGNTEAFFGQGTRLTVV.

In this sample, this clone turned up once. CDR3 sequence reads: CAISEFENEQFF. CDR3 in DNA: TGTGCCATCAGTGAGTTCGAGAATGAGCAGTTCTTC. The chain joins TRBV10-3 to TRBJ2-1, with D uncertain. Germline CDR1 and CDR2: ENHRY and SYGVKD. V lost 1 base, J lost 7 bases, and 5 bases lay in between. This CDR3 has 12 amino acids.

CDR3 protein: CASSFSFGTSHPDTQYF. The CDR3 coding sequence is TGTGCCAGCAGCTTTAGCTTCGGGACTAGTCATCCAGATACGCAGTATTTT. The V and J genes are TRBV7-2 and TRBJ2-3; 8 bases line up with TRBD2. Losses at the gene ends were 3 bases for V and 4 bases for J; bases not matched to a gene: 12. The length of the CDR3 is 17 residues. Germline-derived CDR1 and CDR2 are SGHTA and FQGNSA. The full variable domain, with the rest looked up from reference TRBV7-2 and TRBJ2-3, is GAGVSQSPSNKVTEKGKDVELRCDPISGHTALYWYRQSLGQGLEFLIYFQGNSAPDKSGLPSDRFSAERTGGSVSTLTIQRTQQEDSAVYLCASSFSFGTSHPDTQYFGPGTRLTVL.

This clone was seen only a few times. The chain recombines TRBV6-6 with TRBJ2-7; TRBD1 matches 7 bases. Germline V CDR1 and CDR2: MNHNY, SVGAGI (reference sequence). This CDR3 is built from 15 residues. The V segment lost 2 bases and the J segment 0 bases; nucleotides outside the gene matches: 4. As DNA, the CDR3 is TGTGCCAGCAGTTACGAGGGACAGTCCTCCTACGAGCAGTACTTC. It is translated as CASSYEGQSSYEQYF.

The V call is TRBV11-2, the J call TRBJ2-7; possible D gene TRBD2, 5 bases. The ends were cut back, 4 bases at V and 1 base at J, with 11 bases in the middle. The CDR3 sequence is 14 residues long. Germline-derived CDR1 and CDR2 are SGHAT and FQNNGV. The CDR3 DNA sequence: TGTGCCAGCAGCTCCTTTAGCGCATCCTACGAGCAGTACTTC. Translating gives CASSSFSASYEQYF.